This passage covers 20 T cell receptor beta chains from one sample sequenced in a study of CD8 T cells in Susac syndrome. Random hexamers were used to reverse transcribe an amount of about 0.5 to 1 ug RNA. TCRdb called the immunoSEQ multiplex PCR reads again in MiXCR, with one record for every CDR3 protein. This table has some 120,000 distinct CDR3 sequences, roughly 94% appearing once. The sample comprised CD4+ T cells from PBMCs. These receptors all come from a human donor in good health.

This chain links TRBV5-1 with TRBJ2-2; D is unclear. The CDR3 spans 16 residues. V lost 2 bases, J lost 0 bases, and 11 bases lay in between. Germline V lookup: CDR1 SGHRS, CDR2 YFSETQ. CDR3 in amino acids: CASSLISPPNTGELFF. For the CDR3, the DNA is TGCGCCAGCAGCTTAATATCTCCCCCGAACACCGGGGAGCTGTTTTTT.

The chain joins TRBV12-3 or TRBV12-4 to TRBJ2-7; no clear D. V dropped 4 bases and J dropped 4 bases, with 8 bases sitting between them. The CDR3 contains 12 residues. For the CDR3, the DNA is TGTGCCAGCAGTTGGGGTGGGTACGAGCAGTACTTC. The encoded protein is CASSWGGYEQYF.

This chain uses TRBV7-9 with TRBJ2-1; TRBD2 is a possible D gene (6 bases). The CDR3 is 13 residues long. Trimming cost V 7 bases and J 4 bases, with 11 bases left between them. Germline values: CDR1 SEHNR, CDR2 FQNEAQ (reference sequence). The CDR3 bases are TGTGCCAGCAACACTGGGGGGTACAATGAGCAGTTCTTC. It translates to CASNTGGYNEQFF.

The chain carries TRBV23-1 and TRBJ1-4; possibly TRBD1 for D (5 bases). TRBV23-1 is marked as an open reading frame, function uncertain. The CDR3 runs 17 residues. V was trimmed by 0 bases and J by 0 bases, leaving 11 bases between them. Here the CDR3 reads CASSQSRPRATNEKLFF. In nucleotides, the CDR3 is TGCGCCAGCAGTCAATCCCGACCCAGGGCAACTAATGAAAAACTGTTTTTT.

The CDR3 is CASSGTSVGTGELFF. CDR3 DNA: TGTGCCAGTAGTGGGACTAGCGTTGGCACCGGGGAGCTGTTTTTT. The J gene is TRBJ2-2, the V gene TRBV19, with 10 positions matching TRBD2. Germline trimming cut 5 bases from V and 4 bases from J; bases unmatched to any gene: 4. The CDR3 is made up of 15 amino acids. Germline V CDR1 and CDR2: LNHDA, SQIVND (reference sequence).

The chain is built from TRBV29-1 and TRBJ2-1, with D unclear. V was cut by 5 bases and J by 2 bases, with 7 bases left in between. Germline assignment: CDR1 SQVTM and CDR2 ANQGSEA. The CDR3 totals 12 residues. The CDR3 DNA sequence: TGCAGCGTTAGCTGGCCCTACAATGAGCAGTTCTTC. It is translated as CSVSWPYNEQFF.

V gene TRBV6-6 combines with J gene TRBJ1-2; unclear D gene. The CDR3 length is 10 residues. V was cut by 6 bases and J by 3 bases, with 2 bases left in between. Germline V lookup: CDR1 MNHNY, CDR2 SVGAGI (reference sequence). In nucleotides, the CDR3 is TGTGCCAGCAGCGACTATGGCTACACCTTC. Protein sequence: CASSDYGYTF.

The V gene is TRBV30, the J gene TRBJ2-2, with D possibly TRBD1 on 6 matching bases. The CDR3 is made up of 13 amino acids. Germline values: CDR1 GTSNPN, CDR2 SVGIG (reference sequence). V was shortened by 2 bases and J by 6 bases, with 10 bases between the two germline ends. The CDR3 protein is CAWSLTGSGELFF. The CDR3 DNA is TGTGCCTGGAGTCTTACAGGGTCCGGGGAGCTGTTTTTT.

This chain links TRBV7-9 with TRBJ2-2; 9 bases match TRBD2. After removal of 2 bases from V and 1 base from J, the junction contained 2 bases not matched to a gene. Germline V gene sequence: CDR1 SEHNR, CDR2 FQNEAQ (reference sequence). This CDR3 contains 16 residues. The CDR3, as DNA: TGTGCCAGCAGCTTACCAGCGGGAGGGAACACCGGGGAGCTGTTTTTT. It codes for CASSLPAGGNTGELFF.

The J gene is TRBJ2-7, the V gene TRBV6-5; TRBD1 matches at 9 bases. The V gene end was trimmed by 6 bases and the J gene end by 5 bases; junction bases not matched to a gene: 8. The germline CDR1 and CDR2 sequences are MNHEY and SVGAGI. The CDR3 is 14 residues long. For the CDR3, the DNA is TGTGCCAGCAGCTCACCCGGGACAGGGAACGAGCAGTACTTC. It specifies CASSSPGTGNEQYF.

This chain uses TRBV7-9 with TRBJ2-2; no definite D call. V was pared by 3 bases and J by 0 bases, with 5 bases between. Germline V lookup: CDR1 SEHNR, CDR2 FQNEAQ (reference sequence). CDR3 length equals 14 residues. The CDR3 reads CASSFGANTGELFF. The CDR3 bases are TGTGCCAGCAGCTTCGGAGCGAACACCGGGGAGCTGTTTTTT.

J is TRBJ2-3 and V is TRBV19; no clear D. The CDR3 has 16 amino acids. V was pared by 3 bases and J by 1 base, with 14 bases between. Germline V lookup: CDR1 LNHDA, CDR2 SQIVND (reference sequence). The CDR3 region has the DNA TGTGCCAGTAGTATTGGTTGGATTACGCGCACAGATACGCAGTATTTT. Its translation: CASSIGWITRTDTQYF.

The chain joins TRBV6-1 to TRBJ1-5; 8 bases match TRBD1. Losses at the gene ends were 7 bases for V and 4 bases for J; bases not matched to a gene: 6. The CDR3 is made up of 14 amino acids. Germline V gene data show CDR1 as MNHNS and CDR2 as SASEGT. The CDR3 nucleotides are TGTGCCAGCACTAAGGACAGGGTGAATCAGCCCCAGCATTTT. It codes for CASTKDRVNQPQHF.

The chain couples TRBV20-1 to TRBJ2-1; 13 bases align to TRBD2. Germline CDR1 and CDR2: DFQATT and SNEGSKA (reference sequence). This CDR3 has 15 amino acids. The V and J ends lost 4 bases and 7 bases, in that order; junction bases with no gene match: 7. The CDR3: CSATSGTSGTNEQFF. The CDR3 DNA follows: TGCAGTGCTACGTCCGGGACTAGCGGGACAAATGAGCAGTTCTTC.

This clonotype was detected only once. The V gene is TRBV30, the J gene TRBJ1-4; 10 bases align to TRBD1. Per germline, CDR1 GTSNPN and CDR2 SVGIG (reference sequence). The CDR3 length is 17 residues. With V trimmed by 8 bases and J by 0 bases, 12 bases remained unmatched. Here the CDR3 reads CAGRDRGFFATNEKLFF. CDR3 in DNA: TGTGCCGGCCGGGACAGGGGATTTTTCGCAACTAATGAAAAACTGTTTTTT. The complete variable domain, with remaining parts taken from reference TRBV30 and TRBJ1-4, reads SQTIHQWPATLVQPVGSPLSLECTVEGTSNPNLYWYRQAAGRGLQLLFYSVGIGQISSEVPQNLSASRPQDRQFILSSKKLLLSDSGFYLCAGRDRGFFATNEKLFFGSGTQLSVL.

Only one count was recorded for this clonotype. The rearrangement joins TRBV29-1 to TRBJ1-2, with TRBD1 identical over 7 bases. The V and J ends lost 3 bases and 4 bases, in that order; junction bases with no gene match: 5. Germline V lookup: CDR1 SQVTM, CDR2 ANQGSEA. CDR3 size: 13 residues. CDR3 in DNA: TGCAGCGTTGAGGACAGGTCCTTCTATGGCTACACCTTC. Translated: CSVEDRSFYGYTF.

The chain recombines TRBV30 with TRBJ2-2; tentatively, D is TRBD2 (5 bases). V was shortened by 0 bases and J by 5 bases, with 7 bases between the two germline ends. The CDR3 is 13 amino acids. Germline V lookup: CDR1 GTSNPN, CDR2 SVGIG (reference sequence). The CDR3 loop is CAWSVRGTGELFF. The CDR3 DNA reads TGTGCCTGGAGTGTTCGAGGGACCGGGGAGCTGTTTTTT.

This chain joins TRBV6-2 or TRBV6-3 and TRBJ1-2; D not certain. This CDR3 region has 13 residues. Germline CDR1 and CDR2: MNHEY and SVGEGT. The V and J ends lost 8 bases and 2 bases respectively, with 12 bases between them. Here the CDR3 reads CASAVDGNYGYTF. CDR3 sequence (DNA): TGTGCCAGCGCCGTGGACGGCAACTATGGCTACACCTTC.

The rearrangement uses TRBV10-2 and TRBJ2-7; D might be TRBD1 (6 bases). The length of the CDR3 is 15 residues. Germline V gene data show CDR1 as WSHSY and CDR2 as SAAADI. Trimming shortened V by 4 bases and J by 0 bases, and 13 bases separated the two germline ends. The CDR3 region is CASSVEGVSSYEQYF. DNA of the CDR3: TGCGCCAGCAGTGTCGAGGGGGTGAGCTCCTACGAGCAGTACTTC.

CDR3 sequence (DNA): TGTGCCAGCAGCTTAGCGGCGCGATCCGCCTACGAGCAGTACTTC. It specifies CASSLAARSAYEQYF. The chain employs TRBV7-2 and TRBJ2-7, with D unresolved. CDR1 is SGHTA and CDR2 is FQGNSA in the germline V gene. Between the trimmed V and J ends, which lost 0 bases and 2 bases, there was a span of 11 bases. This CDR3 contains 15 residues.